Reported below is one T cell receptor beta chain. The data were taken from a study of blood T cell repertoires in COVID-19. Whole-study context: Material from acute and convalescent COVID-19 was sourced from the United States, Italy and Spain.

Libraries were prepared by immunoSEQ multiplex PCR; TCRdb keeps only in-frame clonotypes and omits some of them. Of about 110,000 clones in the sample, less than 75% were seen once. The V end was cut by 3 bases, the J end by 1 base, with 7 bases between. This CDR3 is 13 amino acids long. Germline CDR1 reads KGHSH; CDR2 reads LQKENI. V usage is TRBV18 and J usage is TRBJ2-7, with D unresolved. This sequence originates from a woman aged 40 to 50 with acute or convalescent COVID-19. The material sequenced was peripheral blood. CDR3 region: CASSPGLSYEQYF. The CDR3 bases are TGTGCCAGCTCACCTGGGCTTTCCTACGAGCAGTACTTC. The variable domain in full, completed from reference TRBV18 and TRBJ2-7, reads NAGVMQNPRHLVRRRGQEARLRCSPMKGHSHVYWYRQLPEEGLKFMVYLQKENIIDESGMPKERFSAEFPKEGPSILRIQQVVRGDSAAYFCASSPGLSYEQYFGPGTRLTVT.